This T cell receptor (beta chain) was obtained from a study of cytomegalovirus exposure and HLA in healthy donors. Germline V gene lookup returns CDR1 SNHLY and CDR2 FYNNEI. This CDR3 region has 13 residues. V was pared by 8 bases and J by 5 bases, with 6 bases of the junction left unmatched. Libraries were prepared by immunoSEQ multiplex PCR; TCRdb keeps only in-frame clonotypes and omits some of them. In the table there are roughly 150,000 clones, around four fifths of which are singletons. Sequenced input: PBMCs. The chain joins TRBV2 to TRBJ2-1, with 7 bases fitting TRBD2. This TCR came from a man aged 25-45 years in good health and CMV-seropositive. The CDR3, as DNA: TGTGCCAGCGGCGGGAGACCCCACAATGAGCAGTTCTTC. It encodes CASGGRPHNEQFF. Variable domain in full (rest from reference TRBV2 and TRBJ2-1): EPEVTQTPSHQVTQMGQEVILRCVPISNHLYFYWYRQILGQKVEFLVSFYNNEISEKSEIFDDQFSVERPDGSNFTLKIRSTKLEDSAMYFCASGGRPHNEQFFGPGTRLTVL.